This T cell receptor (beta chain) was profiled in a study of shared clonotypes between healthy human individuals. At the level of the study: Donors, aged 18 to 49, were a couple of women and a few men. Study-level findings and limits: Naive subsets generally had larger estimated richness than memory subsets. Only blood was sampled; tissue repertoires likely differ.

Method: immunoSEQ multiplex PCR; TCRdb's copy keeps in-frame clones and lacks some. Counted here are some 2,400,000 clones, roughly 95% occurring once; the ten biggest clones make up approximately 0.13%. Germline CDR1 MNHEY, CDR2 SVGAGI. J gave up 7 bases and V 0 bases, and 7 bases lay outside the gene matches. This CDR3 spans 15 amino acids. Regarding this clone: Its cognate antigen is unknown.

The specimen was naive CD4+ T cells sorted from blood. Indicated subset: CD45RA+ positively selected. V usage is TRBV6-5 and J usage is TRBJ2-5; 8 nucleotides align to TRBD1. The TCR comes from a young man in good health. CDR3 DNA: TGTGCCAGCAGTTACTCCACAGGGGGGCGGGTGACCCAGTACTTC. Protein product: CASSYSTGGRVTQYF.